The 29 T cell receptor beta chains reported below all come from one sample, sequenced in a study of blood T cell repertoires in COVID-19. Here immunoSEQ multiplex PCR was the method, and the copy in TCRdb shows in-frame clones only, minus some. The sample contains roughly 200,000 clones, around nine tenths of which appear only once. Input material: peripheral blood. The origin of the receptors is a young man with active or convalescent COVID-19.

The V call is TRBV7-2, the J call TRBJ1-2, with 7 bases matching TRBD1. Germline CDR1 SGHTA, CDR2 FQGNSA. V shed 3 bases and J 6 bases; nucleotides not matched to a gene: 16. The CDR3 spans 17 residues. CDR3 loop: CASSLIAGPSGGNGYTF. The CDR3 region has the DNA TGTGCCAGCAGCTTGATAGCCGGGCCATCAGGGGGAAATGGCTACACCTTC. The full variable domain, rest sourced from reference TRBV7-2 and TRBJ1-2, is GAGVSQSPSNKVTEKGKDVELRCDPISGHTALYWYRQSLGQGLEFLIYFQGNSAPDKSGLPSDRFSAERTGGSVSTLTIQRTQQEDSAVYLCASSLIAGPSGGNGYTFGSGTRLTVV.

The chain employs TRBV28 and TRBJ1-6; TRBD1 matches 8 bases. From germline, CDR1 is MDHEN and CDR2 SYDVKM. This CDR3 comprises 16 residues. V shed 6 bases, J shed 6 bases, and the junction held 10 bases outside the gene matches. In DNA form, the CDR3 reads TGTGCCAGCAGATCCCAGGGGGCAATCGGTAATTCACCCCTCCACTTT. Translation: CASRSQGAIGNSPLHF. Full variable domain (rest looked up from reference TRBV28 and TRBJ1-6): DVKVTQSSRYLVKRTGEKVFLECVQDMDHENMFWYRQDPGLGLRLIYFSYDVKMKEKGDIPEGYSVSREKKERFSLILESASTNQTSMYLCASRSQGAIGNSPLHFGNGTRLTVT.

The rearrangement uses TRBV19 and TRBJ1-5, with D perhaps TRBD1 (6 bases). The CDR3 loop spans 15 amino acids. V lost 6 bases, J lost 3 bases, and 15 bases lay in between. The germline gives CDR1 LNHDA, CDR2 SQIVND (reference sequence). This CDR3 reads CASSGTGIPNQPQHF. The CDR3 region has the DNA TGTGCCAGTAGCGGAACAGGGATCCCCAATCAGCCCCAGCATTTT.

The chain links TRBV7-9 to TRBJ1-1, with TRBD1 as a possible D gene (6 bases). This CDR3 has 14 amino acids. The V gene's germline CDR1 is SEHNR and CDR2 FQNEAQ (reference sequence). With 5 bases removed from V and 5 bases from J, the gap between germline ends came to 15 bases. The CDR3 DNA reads TGTGCCAGCAGCGCACTCAACAGGGAGACTGAAGCTTTCTTT. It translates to CASSALNRETEAFF. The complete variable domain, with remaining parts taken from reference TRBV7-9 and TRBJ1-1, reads DTGVSQNPRHKITKRGQNVTFRCDPISEHNRLYWYRQTLGQGPEFLTYFQNEAQLEKSRLLSDRFSAERPKGSFSTLEIQRTEQGDSAMYLCASSALNRETEAFFGQGTRLTVV.

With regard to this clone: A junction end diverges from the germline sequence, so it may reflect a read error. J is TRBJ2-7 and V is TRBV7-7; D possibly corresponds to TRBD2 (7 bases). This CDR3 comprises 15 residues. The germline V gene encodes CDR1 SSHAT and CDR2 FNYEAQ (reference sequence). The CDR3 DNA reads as TGTGCTAGCAGCTTAGCGGCGGGGGCTGCCTACGAGCAGTACTTC. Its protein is CASSLAAGAAYEQYF. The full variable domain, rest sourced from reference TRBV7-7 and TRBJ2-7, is GAGVSQSPRYKVTKRGQDVTLRCDPISSHATLYWYQQALGQGPEFLTYFNYEAQPDKSGLPSDRFSAERPEGSISTLTIQRTEQRDSAMYRCASSLAAGAAYEQYFGPGTRLTVT.

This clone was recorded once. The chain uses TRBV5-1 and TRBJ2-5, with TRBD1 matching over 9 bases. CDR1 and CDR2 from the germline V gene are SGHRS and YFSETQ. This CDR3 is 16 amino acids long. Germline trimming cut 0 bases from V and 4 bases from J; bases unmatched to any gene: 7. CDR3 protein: CASSLAFMGQGETQYF. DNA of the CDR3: TGCGCCAGCAGCTTGGCTTTTATGGGACAGGGAGAGACCCAGTACTTC.

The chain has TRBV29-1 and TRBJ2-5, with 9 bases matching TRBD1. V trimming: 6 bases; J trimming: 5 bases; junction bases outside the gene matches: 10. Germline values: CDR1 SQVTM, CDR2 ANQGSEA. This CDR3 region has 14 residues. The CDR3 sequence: CSVSQGTGRETQYF. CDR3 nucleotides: TGCAGCGTCTCGCAGGGGACAGGGCGGGAGACCCAGTACTTC. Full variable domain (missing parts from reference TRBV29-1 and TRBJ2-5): SAVISQKPSRDICQRGTSLTIQCQVDSQVTMMFWYRQQPGQSLTLIATANQGSEATYESGFVIDKFPISRPNLTFSTLTVSNMSPEDSSIYLCSVSQGTGRETQYFGPGTRLLVL.

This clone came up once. The CDR3 nucleotides are TGTGCCAGCAGCTTAGAATTGGAGGGAATCAATGAGCAGTTCTTC. It codes for CASSLELEGINEQFF. The chain carries TRBV7-9 and TRBJ2-1, with D tentatively TRBD2 (6 bases). The CDR3 totals 15 residues. The ends were cut back, 1 base at V and 6 bases at J, with 13 bases in the middle. Germline V gene lookup returns CDR1 SEHNR and CDR2 FQNEAQ (reference sequence).

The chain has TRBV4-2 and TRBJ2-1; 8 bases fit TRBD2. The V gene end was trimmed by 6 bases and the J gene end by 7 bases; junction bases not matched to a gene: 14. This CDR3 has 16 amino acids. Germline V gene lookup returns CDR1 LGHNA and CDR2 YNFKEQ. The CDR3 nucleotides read TGTGCCAGCAGTCACGGGGGACTAGAGCATGAGAATGAGCAGTTCTTC. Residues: CASSHGGLEHENEQFF.

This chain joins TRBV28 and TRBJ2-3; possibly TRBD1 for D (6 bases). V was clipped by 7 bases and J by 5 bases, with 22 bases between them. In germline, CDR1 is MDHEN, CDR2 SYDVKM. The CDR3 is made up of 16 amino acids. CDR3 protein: CASTPPTPVRGDTQYF. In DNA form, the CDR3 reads TGTGCCAGCACCCCCCCAACTCCGGTCAGGGGAGATACGCAGTATTTT.

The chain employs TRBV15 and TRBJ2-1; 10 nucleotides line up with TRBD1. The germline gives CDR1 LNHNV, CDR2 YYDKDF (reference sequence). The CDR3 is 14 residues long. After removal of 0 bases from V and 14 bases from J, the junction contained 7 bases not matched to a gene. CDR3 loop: CATSRDPLTGGKFF. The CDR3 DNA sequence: TGTGCCACCAGCAGAGATCCTTTGACAGGGGGCAAGTTCTTC.

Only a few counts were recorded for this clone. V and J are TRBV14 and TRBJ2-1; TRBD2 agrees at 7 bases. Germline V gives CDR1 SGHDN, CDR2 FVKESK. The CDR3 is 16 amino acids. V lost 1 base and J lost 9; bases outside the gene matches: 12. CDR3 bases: TGTGCCAGCAGCCAAGCGGCGGGAGTCCCCGCAATTGAGCAGTTCTTC. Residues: CASSQAAGVPAIEQFF.

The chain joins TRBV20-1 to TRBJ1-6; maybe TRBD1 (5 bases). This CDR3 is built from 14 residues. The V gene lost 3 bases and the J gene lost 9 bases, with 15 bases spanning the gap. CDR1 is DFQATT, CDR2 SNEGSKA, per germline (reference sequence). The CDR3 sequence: CSASIQGRGSPLHF. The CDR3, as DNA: TGCAGTGCTAGTATTCAGGGAAGAGGTTCACCCCTCCACTTT.

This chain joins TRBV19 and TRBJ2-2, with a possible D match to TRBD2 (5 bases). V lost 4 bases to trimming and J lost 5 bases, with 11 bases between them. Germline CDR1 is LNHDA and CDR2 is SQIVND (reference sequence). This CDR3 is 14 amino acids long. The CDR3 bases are TGTGCCAGTAGTACCCACGGGGAGACCGGGGAGCTGTTTTTT. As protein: CASSTHGETGELFF. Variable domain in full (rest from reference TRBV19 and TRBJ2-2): DGGITQSPKYLFRKEGQNVTLSCEQNLNHDAMYWYRQDPGQGLRLIYYSQIVNDFQKGDIAEGYSVSREKKESFPLTVTSAQKNPTAFYLCASSTHGETGELFFGEGSRLTVL.

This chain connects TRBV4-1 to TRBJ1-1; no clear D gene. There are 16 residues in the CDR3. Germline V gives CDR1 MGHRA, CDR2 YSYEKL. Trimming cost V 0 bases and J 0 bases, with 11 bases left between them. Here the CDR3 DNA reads TGCGCCAGCAGCCAAGATTCCGCCCCGGTGAACACTGAAGCTTTCTTT. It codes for CASSQDSAPVNTEAFF.

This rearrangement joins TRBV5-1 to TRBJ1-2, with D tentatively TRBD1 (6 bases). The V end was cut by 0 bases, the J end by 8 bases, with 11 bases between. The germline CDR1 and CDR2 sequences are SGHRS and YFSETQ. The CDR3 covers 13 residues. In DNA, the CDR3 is TGCGCCAGCAGCTTGGAGGGACAAACCGGCTACACCTTC. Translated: CASSLEGQTGYTF.

DNA for the CDR3: TGTGCCAGCAGCGAATCACCGGGGGGCGGGGAGCTGTTTTTT. Translation: CASSESPGGGELFF. The chain has TRBV9 and TRBJ2-2, with 7 bases fitting TRBD2. Germline CDR1 SGDLS, CDR2 YYNGEE. The CDR3 contains 14 residues. The junction had 6 bases not matched to a gene; V was cut back by 3 bases and J by 7 bases.

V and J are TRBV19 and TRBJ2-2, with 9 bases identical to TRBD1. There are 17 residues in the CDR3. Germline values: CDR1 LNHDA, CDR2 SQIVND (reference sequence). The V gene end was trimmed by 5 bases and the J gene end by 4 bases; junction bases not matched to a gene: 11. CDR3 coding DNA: TGTGCCAGTAGTTCCAGGGGGGGACAGGGCCGCACCGGGGAGCTGTTTTTT. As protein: CASSSRGGQGRTGELFF.

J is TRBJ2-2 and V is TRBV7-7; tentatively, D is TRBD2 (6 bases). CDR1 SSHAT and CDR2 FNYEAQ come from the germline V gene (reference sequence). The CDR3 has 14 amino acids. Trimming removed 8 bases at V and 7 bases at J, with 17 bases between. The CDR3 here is CASAIEGGVGELFF. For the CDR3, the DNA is TGTGCCAGCGCAATAGAGGGAGGTGTCGGGGAGCTGTTTTTT.

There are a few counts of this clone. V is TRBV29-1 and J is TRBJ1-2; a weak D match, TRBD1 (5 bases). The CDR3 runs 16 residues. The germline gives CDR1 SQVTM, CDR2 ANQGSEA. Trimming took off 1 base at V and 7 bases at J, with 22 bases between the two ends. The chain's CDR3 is CSVEVGEGPDSRGYTF. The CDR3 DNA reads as TGCAGCGTTGAAGTAGGGGAAGGACCTGATTCACGTGGCTACACCTTC. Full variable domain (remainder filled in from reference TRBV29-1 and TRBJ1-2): SAVISQKPSRDICQRGTSLTIQCQVDSQVTMMFWYRQQPGQSLTLIATANQGSEATYESGFVIDKFPISRPNLTFSTLTVSNMSPEDSSIYLCSVEVGEGPDSRGYTFGSGTRLTVV.

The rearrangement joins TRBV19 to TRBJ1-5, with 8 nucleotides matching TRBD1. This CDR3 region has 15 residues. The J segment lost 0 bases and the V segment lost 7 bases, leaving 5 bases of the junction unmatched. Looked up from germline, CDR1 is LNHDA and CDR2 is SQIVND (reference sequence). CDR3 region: CASIQGGGSNQPQHF. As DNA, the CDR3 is TGTGCCAGTATACAGGGGGGTGGTAGCAATCAGCCCCAGCATTTT.

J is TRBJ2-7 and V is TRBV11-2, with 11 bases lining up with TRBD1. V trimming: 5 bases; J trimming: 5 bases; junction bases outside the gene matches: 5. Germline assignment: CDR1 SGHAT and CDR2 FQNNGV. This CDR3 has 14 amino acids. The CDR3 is CASSLWTGGDEQYF. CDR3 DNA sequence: TGTGCCAGCAGCCTATGGACAGGGGGCGACGAGCAGTACTTC.

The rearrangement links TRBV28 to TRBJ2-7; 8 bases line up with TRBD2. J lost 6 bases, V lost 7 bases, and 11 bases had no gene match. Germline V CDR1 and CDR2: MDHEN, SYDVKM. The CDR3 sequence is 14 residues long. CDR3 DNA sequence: TGTGCCAGCAACACCGGGGGGGAGTCCGGCGAGCAGTACTTC. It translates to CASNTGGESGEQYF.

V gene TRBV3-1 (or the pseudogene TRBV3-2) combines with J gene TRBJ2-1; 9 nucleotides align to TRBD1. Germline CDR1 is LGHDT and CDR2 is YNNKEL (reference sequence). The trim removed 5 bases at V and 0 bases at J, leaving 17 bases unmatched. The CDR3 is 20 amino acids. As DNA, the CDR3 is TGTGCCAGCAGCTCCACCCGGGACAGGGACTCTCTGAGCTCCTACAATGAGCAGTTCTTC. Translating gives CASSSTRDRDSLSSYNEQFF.

CDR3 in amino acids: CAISGGQGEKLFF. The CDR3 DNA reads TGTGCCATCAGTGGGGGACAGGGGGAAAAACTGTTTTTT. The rearrangement joins TRBV10-3 to TRBJ1-4; 10 nucleotides agree with TRBD1. Per the germline V gene, CDR1 is ENHRY and CDR2 is SYGVKD. The CDR3 runs to 13 residues. Trimming took 4 bases from V and 8 from J; bases not matched to a gene: 1.

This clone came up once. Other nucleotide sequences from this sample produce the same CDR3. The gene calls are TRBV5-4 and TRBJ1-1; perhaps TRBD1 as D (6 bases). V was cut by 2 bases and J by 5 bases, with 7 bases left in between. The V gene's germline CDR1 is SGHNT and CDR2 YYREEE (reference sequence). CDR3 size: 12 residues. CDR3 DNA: TGTGCCAGCAGCTTAAGGGGGACTGAAGCTTTCTTT. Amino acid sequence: CASSLRGTEAFF. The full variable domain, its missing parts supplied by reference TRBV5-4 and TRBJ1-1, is ETGVTQSPTHLIKTRGQQVTLRCSSQSGHNTVSWYQQALGQGPQFIFQYYREEENGRGNFPPRFSGLQFPNYSSELNVNALELDDSALYLCASSLRGTEAFFGQGTRLTVV.

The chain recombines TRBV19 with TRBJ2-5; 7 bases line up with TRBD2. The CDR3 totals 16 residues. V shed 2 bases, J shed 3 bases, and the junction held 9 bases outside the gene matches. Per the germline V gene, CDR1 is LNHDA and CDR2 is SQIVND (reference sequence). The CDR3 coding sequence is TGTGCCAGTAGTATAAGTAGAGCGGGACGAAAAGAGACCCAGTACTTC. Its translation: CASSISRAGRKETQYF. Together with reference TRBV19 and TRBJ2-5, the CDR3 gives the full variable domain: DGGITQSPKYLFRKEGQNVTLSCEQNLNHDAMYWYRQDPGQGLRLIYYSQIVNDFQKGDIAEGYSVSREKKESFPLTVTSAQKNPTAFYLCASSISRAGRKETQYFGPGTRLLVL.

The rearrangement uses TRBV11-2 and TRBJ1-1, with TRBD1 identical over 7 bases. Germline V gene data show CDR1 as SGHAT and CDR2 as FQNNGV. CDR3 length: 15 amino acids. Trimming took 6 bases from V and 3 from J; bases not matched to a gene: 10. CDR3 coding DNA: TGTGCCAGCAGTCCTGGACAGGCCGGGGACACTGAAGCTTTCTTT. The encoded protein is CASSPGQAGDTEAFF.

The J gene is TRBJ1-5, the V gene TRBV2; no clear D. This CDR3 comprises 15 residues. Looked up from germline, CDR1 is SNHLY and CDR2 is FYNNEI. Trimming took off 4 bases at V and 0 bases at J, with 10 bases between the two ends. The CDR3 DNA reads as TGTGCCAGCAGTGTGTCAGGAATTAGCAATCAGCCCCAGCATTTT. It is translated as CASSVSGISNQPQHF.